This T cell receptor (beta chain) originates from a study of tumor-infiltrating lymphocytes in localized non-small cell lung cancer (dated by TCRdb to the early 2020s). In terms of the full investigation: Several histologies were represented in the cohort, which also included both smokers and never-smokers as well as patients whose samples were collected after neoadjuvant chemotherapy. The overall ICON cohort was composed of around 150 surgical patients with localized non-small cell lung cancer whose tumors were resected. For 55 to 70 patients, immunoSEQ T-cell fraction was compared between paired tumor and uninvolved lung. Resected tumor tissue and uninvolved lung tissue described as non-adjacent to the tumor were contributed by each patient, with both tissues obtained from the same patient. The same patients underwent several integrated assays, with TCR sequencing performed together with flow cytometry, multiplex immunofluorescence, RNA-seq, exome sequencing and proteomics.

The paper as a whole reports these results and caveats: No association of tumor T-cell fraction from TCR sequencing with recurrence-free survival was found (p = 0.61). Since assay coverage differed from patient to patient depending on how much tissue was available, TCR sequencing was done for only a subset of the cohort. TCRbeta sequencing supported higher T cell infiltration in tumors than in uninvolved lung tissue, consistent with immunofluorescence CD3 counts. No difference in TCR-derived T-cell fraction was observed between the flow cytometry-defined immunotypes IM1 (good prognosis) and IM2 (poor prognosis). Because different assays used different pieces of the same tissue, intratumor heterogeneity could not be separated from technical variation.

The first patient joined ICON in 2016, and enrollment wrapped up when the last patient was enrolled in late 2018. From a subcohort of about 80 patients, fresh tumor and matched uninvolved tissue were collected for in-depth immune analyses, including TCR sequencing. DNA for TCR sequencing was isolated from bulk tissue, and no cell sorting was done. TCR sequencing with the immunoSEQ assay provided the T-cell fraction in tumor and uninvolved lung tissue. The published analysis was carried out like this. For survival analysis, patients were split into high (upper tertile) and low (lower two tertiles) T-cell fraction groups and compared by log-rank test. A signed-rank test was used to check for differences in T-cell fraction between paired tumor and uninvolved lung. This is the immuneACCESS table as TCRdb keeps it, with only in-frame sequences that have V and J called. A part of the clones is gone; compared with another copy, unresolved V genes explain less than half, and the rest is unexplained. V, J and clone size are those of that table, while D and trimming were read from the DNA. Counted in this sample were 12,000 or so clones; 78% of them appeared once. The ten largest clones take up around 4.3% of the sample.

With regard to this clone: Its antigen remains unidentified. No much larger clone is present one base from it, and per-base qualities are unavailable.

The sequenced sample consisted of lung tumor tissue. This TCR derives from a human donor with non-small cell lung cancer.

At the DNA level, the sequence is TGTGCCAGCAGTGACTCGGAGAACACCGGGGAGCTGTTTTTT. The encoded protein is CASSDSENTGELFF. The chain is encoded by TRBV6-4 joined to TRBJ2-2; a confident D gene designation cannot be given. Reading from cysteine to phenylalanine, the CDR3 counts 14 amino acids. This entry keeps only the CDR3 DNA: 42 bases, framed from base 1. Relative to germline, V is 0 bases shorter and J is 1 base shorter, with 3 bases between their ends. Sequences MRHNA (CDR1) and SNTAGT (CDR2) are obtained from the germline V gene.